These 13 T cell receptor beta chains came from one sample sequenced in a study of patients and donors after allogeneic stem cell transplantation. TCRdb reprocessed the RT-PCR reads via MiXCR and lists one record per CDR3 protein. The data hold approximately 150,000 distinct CDR3 sequences, with approximately 28% observed a single time. Source material: blood, either unsorted or a sorted T cell fraction (not recorded which). These receptors were taken from a human donor who was either an allogeneic HSCT recipient or a stem cell or donor lymphocyte infusion donor (not recorded which). It is not recorded whose cells these are; they may come from a transplant donor.

The chain combines TRBV29-1 with TRBJ2-1; D unresolved. This CDR3 has 12 amino acids. The V gene lost 7 bases and the J gene lost 5 bases, with 12 bases spanning the gap. Germline V CDR1 and CDR2: SQVTM, ANQGSEA. The CDR3 loop reads CSAAVGNNEQFF. In nucleotides, the CDR3 is TGCAGCGCCGCCGTCGGTAACAATGAGCAGTTCTTC.

This clonotype has more than one count but fewer than ten. In DNA, the CDR3 is TGTGCCAGTCATGAAGCCTACGAGCAGTACTTC. Translated, it gives CASHEAYEQYF. This chain uses TRBV27 with TRBJ2-7, with D hard to call. CDR3 length equals 11 residues. V lost 9 bases, J lost 2 bases, and 8 bases lay in between. Germline V gene sequence: CDR1 MNHEY, CDR2 SMNVEV (reference sequence).

The chain couples TRBV7-9 to TRBJ2-1, with no clear D. Germline CDR1 and CDR2: SEHNR and FQNEAQ (reference sequence). With 5 bases removed from V and 2 bases from J, the gap between germline ends came to 13 bases. This CDR3 has 15 residues. The CDR3 reads CASSPPISPYNEQFF. The CDR3 DNA is TGTGCCAGCAGCCCCCCAATTAGCCCCTACAATGAGCAGTTCTTC. The complete variable domain, with remaining parts taken from reference TRBV7-9 and TRBJ2-1, reads DTGVSQNPRHKITKRGQNVTFRCDPISEHNRLYWYRQTLGQGPEFLTYFQNEAQLEKSRLLSDRFSAERPKGSFSTLEIQRTEQGDSAMYLCASSPPISPYNEQFFGPGTRLTVL.

This clonotype has just a few counts. The V and J genes are TRBV7-9 and TRBJ1-1; D is unresolved. CDR3 length: 14 residues. Germline CDR1 SEHNR, CDR2 FQNEAQ (reference sequence). Trimming removed 1 base at V and 6 bases at J, with 12 bases between. The CDR3 nucleotides read TGTGCCAGCAGCTTAGGGAGGGAGGTCGCTGAAGCTTTCTTT. Translation gives CASSLGREVAEAFF.

This chain links TRBV5-1 with TRBJ2-4; D possibly corresponds to TRBD2 (6 bases). There are 12 residues in the CDR3. Per germline, CDR1 SGHRS and CDR2 YFSETQ. V gave up 0 bases and J gave up 10 bases, with 8 bases separating them. For the CDR3, the DNA is TGCGCCAGCAGCTTGGATCTAGCGATTCAGTACTTC. Translation: CASSLDLAIQYF.

V usage is TRBV7-2 and J usage is TRBJ2-1, with 10 bases lining up with TRBD1. Germline loops: CDR1 SGHTA, CDR2 FQGNSA. The CDR3 is 14 residues long. The ends lost 5 bases at V and 4 bases at J; junction bases unmatched: 2. The CDR3 reads CASSRDRGYNEQFF. The DNA for the CDR3 is TGTGCCAGCAGCCGGGACAGGGGTTACAATGAGCAGTTCTTC. The variable domain in full, completed from reference TRBV7-2 and TRBJ2-1, reads GAGVSQSPSNKVTEKGKDVELRCDPISGHTALYWYRQSLGQGLEFLIYFQGNSAPDKSGLPSDRFSAERTGGSVSTLTIQRTQQEDSAVYLCASSRDRGYNEQFFGPGTRLTVL.

The chain uses TRBV19 and TRBJ1-2; D unresolved. Trimming removed 4 bases from V and 2 bases from J, with 20 bases in between. The CDR3 length is 17 residues. Germline V gene sequence: CDR1 LNHDA, CDR2 SQIVND (reference sequence). The CDR3 coding sequence is TGTGCCAGTAGTACCCTAGGGAGTCGTACAGCGAACTATGGCTACACCTTC. Translation gives CASSTLGSRTANYGYTF. Filled out from reference TRBV19 and TRBJ1-2, the complete variable domain reads DGGITQSPKYLFRKEGQNVTLSCEQNLNHDAMYWYRQDPGQGLRLIYYSQIVNDFQKGDIAEGYSVSREKKESFPLTVTSAQKNPTAFYLCASSTLGSRTANYGYTFGSGTRLTVV.

This clonotype was recorded many times. V is TRBV4-2 and J is TRBJ1-4; D is possibly TRBD1 (6 bases). Per the germline V gene, CDR1 is LGHNA and CDR2 is YNFKEQ. With 1 base removed from V and 10 bases from J, the gap between germline ends came to 10 bases. The length of the CDR3 is 13 residues. CDR3 in amino acids: CASSQVEQGKLFF. CDR3 bases: TGTGCCAGCAGCCAAGTGGAACAGGGAAAACTGTTTTTT.

This chain connects TRBV12-3 or TRBV12-4 to TRBJ1-2, with D hard to call. CDR3 size: 14 residues. The V and J ends lost 5 bases and 1 base respectively, with 11 bases between them. CDR3 in DNA: TGTGCCAGCAGTCCCCGCGTTAGTAACTATGGCTACACCTTC. Its translation: CASSPRVSNYGYTF.

The sample holds a few counts of this clonotype. As DNA, the CDR3 is TGTGCCAGCAGTTTACAGTATAGCAATCAGCCCCAGCATTTT. Encoded protein: CASSLQYSNQPQHF. The V and J genes are TRBV12-3 or TRBV12-4 and TRBJ1-5, with D unclear. CDR3 length: 14 amino acids. The germline V and J ends were trimmed by 2 bases and 0 bases, with 5 bases remaining between them.

A few counts support this clonotype. The chain is built from TRBV9 and TRBJ2-2; D call uncertain. Trimming pared 0 bases from V and 2 bases from J, leaving 14 bases between. Germline V CDR1 and CDR2: SGDLS, YYNGEE. The CDR3 runs to 17 residues. The CDR3 nucleotides read TGTGCCAGCAGCGTAGCGGTGGCTCTAGAAAACACCGGGGAGCTGTTTTTT. Translating it yields CASSVAVALENTGELFF.

This clonotype turned up a few times. The V call is TRBV6-5, the J call TRBJ2-1, with 13 nucleotides matching TRBD2. Germline assignment: CDR1 MNHEY and CDR2 SVGAGI. V gave up 2 bases and J gave up 8 bases; unmatched junction bases: 6. The CDR3 has 16 residues. Written as DNA, the CDR3 is TGTGCCAGCAGTTACGGACTAGCGGGAGTTGGCGATGAGCAGTTCTTC. It yields the protein CASSYGLAGVGDEQFF.

This clonotype has more than one count but fewer than ten. V usage is TRBV19 and J usage is TRBJ1-1; no clear D gene. V was clipped by 1 base and J by 0 bases, with 12 bases between them. Germline V gene lookup returns CDR1 LNHDA and CDR2 SQIVND (reference sequence). The CDR3 is made up of 16 amino acids. The CDR3 coding sequence is TGTGCCAGTAGTATAGCCCCTGCCGGTGTGAACACTGAAGCTTTCTTT. It codes for CASSIAPAGVNTEAFF.